A selection of T cell receptor beta chains follows, all from one sample in a study of vaccination effects on CD4 cells after COVID-19. These receptors have no known antigen. Method: immunoSEQ multiplex PCR; TCRdb's copy keeps in-frame clones and lacks some. The data hold 70,000 to 95,000 clones, with more than 60% observed a single time. The material was CD4+ T cells from PBMCs cultured with HCoV-OC43 spike peptides, obtained after COVID-19 vaccination. The receptors shown here come from a human donor who received a COVID-19 vaccine. CDR3s include the opening cysteine and the closing phenylalanine or tryptophan. A D gene is named only where the DNA matches it firmly. Clone size is not always given. Where it is, it says once, few, many or a class for expanded clones.

V,D,size,J,CDR3,DNA
TRBV2,NA,NA,TRBJ2-2,CAGKLDPTISGELFF,TGTGCCGGAAAGCTCGACCCCACAATCTCCGGGGAGCTGTTTTTT
TRBV7-9,NA,NA,TRBJ1-4,CASSLRETGEKLFF,TGTGCCAGCAGCTTAAGGGAGACGGGTGAAAAACTGTTTTTT
TRBV29-1,NA,NA,TRBJ1-3,CSVVRMRPGNTIYF,TGCAGCGTTGTCCGCATGAGGCCTGGAAACACCATATATTTT
TRBV18,NA,NA,TRBJ1-1,CASSPNSGNTEAFF,TGTGCCAGCTCACCAAACTCAGGGAACACTGAAGCTTTCTTT
TRBV7-3,NA,once,TRBJ2-1,CASSYSGNEQFF,TGTGCCAGCAGTTATTCAGGGAATGAGCAGTTCTTC
TRBV27,NA,NA,TRBJ1-1,CASGSRGVGSEAFF,TGTGCCAGCGGGAGCCGGGGGGTTGGCTCTGAAGCTTTCTTT
TRBV5-1,TRBD1,NA,TRBJ2-1,CARTGTEINEQFF,TGCGCCAGAACCGGGACAGAAATCAATGAGCAGTTCTTC
TRBV7-9,NA,NA,TRBJ1-2,CASSGARVDYGYTF,TGTGCCAGCAGCGGAGCGCGGGTGGACTATGGCTACACCTTC
TRBV7-2,TRBD2,NA,TRBJ2-1,CASSLSTSGGLNEQFF,TGTGCCAGCAGCTTATCGACTAGCGGGGGACTTAATGAGCAGTTCTTC
TRBV3-1/TRBV3-2,TRBD1,few,TRBJ1-2,CASSQGQARNYGYTF,TGTGCCAGCAGCCAGGGACAGGCCAGAAACTATGGCTACACCTTC
TRBV5-8,NA,few,TRBJ1-5,CASSTTGTNQPQHF,TGTGCCAGCAGCACGACTGGAACGAATCAGCCCCAGCATTTT
TRBV5-1,TRBD1,NA,TRBJ1-1,CASSLDTGVGTEAFF,TGCGCCAGCAGCTTGGATACAGGGGTCGGCACTGAAGCTTTCTTT
TRBV5-6,TRBD1,NA,TRBJ2-2,CASSATGDLPPGELFF,TGTGCCAGCAGCGCCACAGGGGACCTTCCCCCCGGGGAGCTGTTTTTT
TRBV12-3/TRBV12-4,NA,once,TRBJ1-1,CASSLVEGTEAFF,TGTGCCAGCAGTTTGGTCGAGGGGACTGAAGCTTTCTTT
TRBV5-1,NA,NA,TRBJ2-5,CASSFDVGRETQYF,TGCGCCAGCAGCTTCGACGTGGGTCGGGAGACCCAGTACTTC
TRBV27,NA,NA,TRBJ2-2,CASSLFVFGTTNTGELFF,TGTGCCAGCAGTTTATTTGTATTCGGGACCACGAACACCGGGGAGCTGTTTTTT
TRBV3-1/TRBV3-2,NA,NA,TRBJ1-5,CASSQALQSNQPQHF,TGTGCCAGCAGCCAAGCTTTGCAGTCCAATCAGCCCCAGCATTTT
TRBV5-1,NA,few,TRBJ1-1,CASSLVLNTEAFF,TGCGCCAGCAGCTTGGTTTTGAACACTGAAGCTTTCTTT
TRBV7-4,NA,NA,TRBJ2-5,CASSLYGPGRRETQYF,TGTGCCAGCAGCTTATACGGACCGGGCAGGCGAGAGACCCAGTACTTC
TRBV21-1,NA,NA,TRBJ1-4,CASSVGRGIATNEKLFF,NA
TRBV7-3,NA,NA,TRBJ1-1,CASSLNENTEAFF,TGTGCCAGCAGCTTAAATGAAAACACTGAAGCTTTCTTT
TRBV6-5,NA,NA,TRBJ1-1,CASSYKNTEAFF,TGTGCCAGCAGTTACAAGAACACTGAAGCTTTCTTT
TRBV19,TRBD1,NA,TRBJ1-4,CASSFPGTGRGAEKLFF,TGTGCCAGTAGTTTTCCCGGGACAGGAAGAGGAGCTGAAAAACTGTTTTTT
TRBV7-2,TRBD1,NA,TRBJ2-1,CASSMMTGEYNEQFF,TGTGCCAGCAGCATGATGACAGGGGAGTACAATGAGCAGTTCTTC
TRBV11-3,TRBD2,NA,TRBJ2-1,CASSHPLTSGGNEQFF,TGTGCCAGCAGCCACCCCCTGACTAGCGGGGGAAATGAGCAGTTCTTC
TRBV27,NA,few,TRBJ2-1,CASSSRGADEYNEQFF,TGTGCCAGCAGTTCCAGAGGGGCTGATGAATACAATGAGCAGTTCTTC
TRBV6-4,NA,NA,TRBJ1-5,CASNVDGDSNQPQHF,TGTGCCAGCAACGTAGACGGGGATAGCAATCAGCCCCAGCATTTT
TRBV7-9,NA,NA,TRBJ1-5,CASSPGLCNQPQHF,TGTGCCAGCAGCCCGGGACTGTGCAATCAGCCCCAGCATTTT
TRBV7-3,NA,NA,TRBJ2-1,CASSLQGGGNNEQFF,TGTGCCAGCAGCCTCCAGGGGGGGGGAAACAATGAGCAGTTCTTC
TRBV7-8,NA,NA,TRBJ2-1,CASSLDLYSSYNEQFF,TGTGCCAGCAGCCTCGACCTCTACAGCTCCTACAATGAGCAGTTCTTC
TRBV10-2,NA,once,TRBJ1-2,CASSESRRGVYGYTF,TGCGCCAGCAGTGAGTCGAGGCGGGGGGTTTATGGCTACACCTTC
TRBV25-1,NA,NA,TRBJ2-6,CASTGTGQISGANVLTF,TGTGCCAGCACCGGGACCGGACAGATCTCTGGGGCCAACGTCCTGACTTTC
TRBV5-1,TRBD1,NA,TRBJ2-2,CASSLSWTGNGELFF,TGCGCCAGCAGCTTGAGTTGGACAGGGAACGGGGAGCTGTTTTTT
TRBV10-2,NA,NA,TRBJ1-5,CASSESAGQGQPQHF,TGCGCCAGCAGTGAGTCGGCAGGCCAGGGGCAGCCCCAGCATTTT
TRBV3-1/TRBV3-2,TRBD2,NA,TRBJ2-3,CASSHLAGGGTDTQYF,TGTGCCAGCAGCCATCTCGCGGGGGGAGGCACAGATACGCAGTATTTT
TRBV5-6,TRBD1,NA,TRBJ1-4,CASSLGQGRQREKLFF,TGTGCCAGCAGCTTGGGACAGGGTCGACAGAGGGAAAAACTGTTTTTT
TRBV19,NA,NA,TRBJ1-5,CASTPTRGDFGNQPQHF,TGTGCCAGTACCCCAACCAGGGGAGATTTTGGCAATCAGCCCCAGCATTTT
TRBV30,NA,once,TRBJ1-1,CAWSVRFGVRVTEAFF,TGTGCCTGGAGTGTACGTTTTGGGGTCAGAGTCACTGAAGCTTTCTTT
TRBV10-3,NA,NA,TRBJ1-1,CAISELGLMNTEAFF,TGTGCCATCAGTGAACTAGGACTTATGAACACTGAAGCTTTCTTT
TRBV6-6,NA,NA,TRBJ1-1,CASSSDGRDNTEAFF,TGTGCCAGCAGTTCCGATGGGAGGGACAACACTGAAGCTTTCTTT
TRBV5-5,TRBD1,NA,TRBJ2-2,CASSFGTGGSGTGELFF,TGTGCCAGCAGCTTCGGGACAGGGGGCTCGGGCACCGGGGAGCTGTTTTTT
TRBV19,NA,NA,TRBJ1-5,CASSIKPPLSNQPQHF,TGTGCCAGTAGTATAAAGCCTCCTCTAAGCAATCAGCCCCAGCATTTT
TRBV4-1,NA,NA,TRBJ1-2,CASSQVGVSNYGYTF,TGCGCCAGCAGCCAAGTGGGGGTATCTAACTATGGCTACACCTTC
TRBV12-3/TRBV12-4,NA,NA,TRBJ1-1,CASSSGGTEAFF,TGTGCCAGCAGTTCCGGGGGGACTGAAGCTTTCTTT
TRBV10-2,NA,few,TRBJ1-1,CASSESWTEAFF,TGCGCCAGCAGTGAGTCGTGGACTGAAGCTTTCTTT
TRBV5-1,NA,once,TRBJ1-2,CASSLGQTTYGYTF,TGCGCCAGCAGCTTGGGACAGACCACCTATGGCTACACCTTC
TRBV6-2/TRBV6-3,NA,few,TRBJ2-2,CASSPPLTRLGELFF,TGTGCCAGCAGCCCGCCCTTGACTCGCTTAGGGGAGCTGTTTTTT